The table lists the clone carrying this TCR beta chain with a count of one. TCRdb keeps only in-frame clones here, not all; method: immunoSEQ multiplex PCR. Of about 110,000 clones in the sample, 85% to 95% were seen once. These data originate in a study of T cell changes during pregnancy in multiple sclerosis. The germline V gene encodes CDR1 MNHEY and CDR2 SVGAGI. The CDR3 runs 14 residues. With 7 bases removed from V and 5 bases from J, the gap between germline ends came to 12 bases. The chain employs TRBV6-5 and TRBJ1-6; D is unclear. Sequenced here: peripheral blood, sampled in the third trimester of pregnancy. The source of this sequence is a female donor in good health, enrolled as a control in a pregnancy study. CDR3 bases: TGTGCCAGCACCGAAGCGGGAAATAATTCACCCCTCCACTTT. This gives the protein CASTEAGNNSPLHF.